The present T cell receptor (beta chain) was sequenced within a study of CD8 T cells in ankylosing spondylitis. Each TCR beta library was made by quantitative 5'-RACE that incorporated molecular barcodes. TCRdb ran MiXCR on the 5' RACE reads and lists one entry per CDR3 protein. Of 500,000 or so distinct CDR3 sequences in the sample, roughly 5.3% were seen once. This clonotype was seen ten or more times. Antigen: not known. Study-level results: Several of the motif variants were reported before in synovial fluid and blood from reactive arthritis. Ankylosing spondylitis blood seemed to carry a telltale TCR beta motif made of roughly 8 highly homologous variants.

Trimming left V 1 base short and J 4 bases short, with 10 bases between. The length of the CDR3 is 14 residues. Germline-derived CDR1 and CDR2 are SGHTA and FQGNSA. The gene calls are TRBV7-2 and TRBJ2-5; D ambiguous. This clonotype was sampled from a male donor with ankylosing spondylitis. Sequencing was performed on blood, either unsorted or a sorted T cell fraction (not recorded which). The chain's CDR3 is CASSLDFGRETQYF. For the CDR3, the DNA is TGTGCCAGCAGCTTAGATTTCGGACGAGAGACCCAGTACTTC.